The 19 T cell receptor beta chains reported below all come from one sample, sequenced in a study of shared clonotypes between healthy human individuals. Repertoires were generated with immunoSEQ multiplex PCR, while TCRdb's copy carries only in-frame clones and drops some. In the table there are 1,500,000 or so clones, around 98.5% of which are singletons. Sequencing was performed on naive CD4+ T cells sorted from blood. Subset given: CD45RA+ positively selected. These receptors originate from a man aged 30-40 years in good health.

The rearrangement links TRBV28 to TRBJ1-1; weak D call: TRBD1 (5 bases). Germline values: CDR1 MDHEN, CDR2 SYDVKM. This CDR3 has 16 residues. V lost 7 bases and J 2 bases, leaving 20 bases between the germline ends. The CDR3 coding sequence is TGTGCCAGCACCCCCTCAGGGCCCGAAGAAAACACTGAAGCTTTCTTT. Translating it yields CASTPSGPEENTEAFF.

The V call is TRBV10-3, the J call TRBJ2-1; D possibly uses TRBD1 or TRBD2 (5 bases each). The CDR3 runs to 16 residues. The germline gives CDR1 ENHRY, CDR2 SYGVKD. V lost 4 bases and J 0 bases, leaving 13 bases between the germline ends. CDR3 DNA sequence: TGTGCCATCAGTGGAACCGGGACCACCTCCTACAATGAGCAGTTCTTC. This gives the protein CAISGTGTTSYNEQFF.

The CDR3 spells CASSPRLAGDNEQFF. CDR3 bases: TGTGCCAGCAGTCCGCGACTAGCGGGAGACAATGAGCAGTTCTTC. This chain uses TRBV28 with TRBJ2-1; TRBD2 matches 12 bases. The CDR3 is made up of 15 amino acids. The germline gives CDR1 MDHEN, CDR2 SYDVKM. V dropped 5 bases and J dropped 5; count of bases not matched to a gene: 4.

In nucleotides, the CDR3 is TGTGCCTGGTCCCCAACTAGCCCCTACGAGCAGTACTTC. The encoded protein is CAWSPTSPYEQYF. The V call is TRBV30, the J call TRBJ2-7, with D possibly matching TRBD2 (6 bases). Germline CDR1 GTSNPN, CDR2 SVGIG (reference sequence). The V gene lost 5 bases and the J gene lost 2 bases, with 13 bases spanning the gap. The CDR3 sequence is 13 residues long.

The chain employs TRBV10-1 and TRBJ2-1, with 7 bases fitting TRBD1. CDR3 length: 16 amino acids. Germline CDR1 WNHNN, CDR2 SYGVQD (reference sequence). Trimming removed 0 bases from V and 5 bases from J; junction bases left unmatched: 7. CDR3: CASSESRGGAHNEQFF. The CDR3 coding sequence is TGCGCCAGCAGTGAGTCGAGAGGGGGCGCCCACAATGAGCAGTTCTTC.

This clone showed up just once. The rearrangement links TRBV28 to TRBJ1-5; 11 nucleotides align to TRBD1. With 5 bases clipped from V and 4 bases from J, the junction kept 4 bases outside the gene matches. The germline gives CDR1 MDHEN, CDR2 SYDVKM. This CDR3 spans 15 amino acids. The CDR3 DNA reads TGTGCCAGCAGTCACCGGGACAGGGGGAATCAGCCCCAGCATTTT. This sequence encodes CASSHRDRGNQPQHF.

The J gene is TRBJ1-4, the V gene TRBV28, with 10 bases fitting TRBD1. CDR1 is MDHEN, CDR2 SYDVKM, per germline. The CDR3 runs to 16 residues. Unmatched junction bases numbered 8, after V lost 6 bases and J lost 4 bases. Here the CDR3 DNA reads TGTGCCAGCAGGTCCGGGACAGGGGCCCGTAATGAAAAACTGTTTTTT. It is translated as CASRSGTGARNEKLFF.

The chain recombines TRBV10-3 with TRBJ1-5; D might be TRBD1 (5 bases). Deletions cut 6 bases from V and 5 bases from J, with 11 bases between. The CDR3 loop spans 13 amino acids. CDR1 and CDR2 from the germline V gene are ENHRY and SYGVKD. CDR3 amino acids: CAIRGGWDQPQHF. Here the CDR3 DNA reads TGTGCCATCAGGGGGGGTTGGGATCAGCCCCAGCATTTT.

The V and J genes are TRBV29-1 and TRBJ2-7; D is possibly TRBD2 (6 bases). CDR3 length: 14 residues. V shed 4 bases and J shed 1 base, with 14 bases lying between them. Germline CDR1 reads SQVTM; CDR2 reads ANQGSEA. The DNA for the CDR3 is TGCAGCGTTGGACCCAAGGCGGGATCCTACGAGCAGTACTTC. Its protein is CSVGPKAGSYEQYF.

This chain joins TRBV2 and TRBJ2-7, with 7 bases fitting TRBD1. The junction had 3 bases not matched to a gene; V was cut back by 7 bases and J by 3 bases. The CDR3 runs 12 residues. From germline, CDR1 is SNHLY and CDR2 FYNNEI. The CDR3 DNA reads TGTGCCAGCACGGGACAGAACTACGAGCAGTACTTC. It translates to CASTGQNYEQYF. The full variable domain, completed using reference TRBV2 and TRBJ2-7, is EPEVTQTPSHQVTQMGQEVILRCVPISNHLYFYWYRQILGQKVEFLVSFYNNEISEKSEIFDDQFSVERPDGSNFTLKIRSTKLEDSAMYFCASTGQNYEQYFGPGTRLTVT.

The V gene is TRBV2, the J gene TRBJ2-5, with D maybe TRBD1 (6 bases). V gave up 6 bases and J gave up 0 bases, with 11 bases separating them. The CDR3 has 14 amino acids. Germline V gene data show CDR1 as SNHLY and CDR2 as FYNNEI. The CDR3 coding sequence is TGTGCCAGCAGCGCCGGACAGTACCAAGAGACCCAGTACTTC. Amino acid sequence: CASSAGQYQETQYF.

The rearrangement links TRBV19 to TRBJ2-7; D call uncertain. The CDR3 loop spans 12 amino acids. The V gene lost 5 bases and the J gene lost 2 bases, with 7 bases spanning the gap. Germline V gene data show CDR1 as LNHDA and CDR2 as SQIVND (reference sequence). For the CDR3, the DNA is TGTGCCAGTAGTTCGGAGACCTACGAGCAGTACTTC. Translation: CASSSETYEQYF.

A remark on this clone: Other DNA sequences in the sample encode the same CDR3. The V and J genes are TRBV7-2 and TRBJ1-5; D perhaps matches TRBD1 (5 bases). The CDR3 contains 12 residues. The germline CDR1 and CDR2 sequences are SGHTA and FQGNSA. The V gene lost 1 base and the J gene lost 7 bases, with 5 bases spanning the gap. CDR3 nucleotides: TGTGCCAGCAGCTTAGGGGGGCAGCCCCAGCATTTT. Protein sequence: CASSLGGQPQHF.

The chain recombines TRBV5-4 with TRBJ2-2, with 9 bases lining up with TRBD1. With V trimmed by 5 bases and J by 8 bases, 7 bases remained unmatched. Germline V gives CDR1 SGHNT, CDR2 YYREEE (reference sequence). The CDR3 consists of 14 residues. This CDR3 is CASSLQGAGGELFF. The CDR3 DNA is TGTGCCAGCAGTTTACAGGGGGCTGGAGGGGAGCTGTTTTTT.

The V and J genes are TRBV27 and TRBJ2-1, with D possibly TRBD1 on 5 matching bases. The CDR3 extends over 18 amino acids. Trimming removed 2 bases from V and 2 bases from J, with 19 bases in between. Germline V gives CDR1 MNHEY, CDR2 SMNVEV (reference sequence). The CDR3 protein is CASSLGRVIPKTYNEQFF. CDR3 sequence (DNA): TGTGCCAGCAGTTTAGGCAGGGTCATACCTAAGACCTACAATGAGCAGTTCTTC.

CDR3 DNA sequence: TGTGCCAGCAGCCCCACGTGGGGACCAAACACTGAAGCTTTCTTT. This gives the protein CASSPTWGPNTEAFF. This rearrangement joins TRBV9 to TRBJ1-1; a weak D match, TRBD1 (5 bases). V was trimmed by 4 bases and J by 2 bases, leaving 15 bases between them. Germline CDR1 is SGDLS and CDR2 is YYNGEE. The CDR3 has 15 residues.

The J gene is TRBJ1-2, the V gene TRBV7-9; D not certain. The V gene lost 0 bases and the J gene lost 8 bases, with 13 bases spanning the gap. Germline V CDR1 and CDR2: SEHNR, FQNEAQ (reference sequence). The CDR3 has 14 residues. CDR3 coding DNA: TGTGCCAGCAGCTTAGCGTGGAGGGAAGGCGGCTACACCTTC. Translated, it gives CASSLAWREGGYTF.

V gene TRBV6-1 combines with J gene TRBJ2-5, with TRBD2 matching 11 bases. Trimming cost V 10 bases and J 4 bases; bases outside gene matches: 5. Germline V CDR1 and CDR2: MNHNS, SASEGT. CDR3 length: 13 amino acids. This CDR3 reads CAIAGGVVETQYF. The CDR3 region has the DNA TGTGCCATAGCGGGAGGGGTGGTAGAGACCCAGTACTTC.

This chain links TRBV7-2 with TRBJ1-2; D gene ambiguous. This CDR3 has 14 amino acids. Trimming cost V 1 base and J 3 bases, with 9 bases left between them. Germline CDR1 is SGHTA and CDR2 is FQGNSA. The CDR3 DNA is TGTGCCAGCAGCTTAGTAATGGCGGACTATGGCTACACCTTC. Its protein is CASSLVMADYGYTF.